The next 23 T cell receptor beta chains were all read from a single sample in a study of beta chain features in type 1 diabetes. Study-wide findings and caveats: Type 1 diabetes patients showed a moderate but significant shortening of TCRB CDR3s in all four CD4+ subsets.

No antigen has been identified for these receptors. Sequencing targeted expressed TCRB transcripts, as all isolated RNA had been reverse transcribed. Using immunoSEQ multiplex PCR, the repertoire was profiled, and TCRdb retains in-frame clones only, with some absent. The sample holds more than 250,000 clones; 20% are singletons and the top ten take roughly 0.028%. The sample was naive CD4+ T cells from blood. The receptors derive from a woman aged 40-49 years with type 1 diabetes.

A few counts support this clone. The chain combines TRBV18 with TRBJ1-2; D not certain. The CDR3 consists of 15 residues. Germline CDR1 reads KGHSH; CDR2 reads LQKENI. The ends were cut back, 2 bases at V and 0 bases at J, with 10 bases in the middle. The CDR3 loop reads CASSPEATANYGYTF. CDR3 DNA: TGTGCCAGCTCACCAGAGGCAACGGCTAACTATGGCTACACCTTC.

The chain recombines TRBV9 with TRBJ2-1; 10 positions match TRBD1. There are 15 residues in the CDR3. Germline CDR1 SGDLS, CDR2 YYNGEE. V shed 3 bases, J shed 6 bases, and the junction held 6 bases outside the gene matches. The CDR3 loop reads CASSGGGQGSNEQFF. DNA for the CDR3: TGTGCCAGCAGCGGAGGGGGACAGGGGAGCAATGAGCAGTTCTTC.

CDR3 sequence: CASWGGISAEAFF. DNA for the CDR3: TGTGCCAGCTGGGGGGGCATCTCGGCTGAAGCTTTCTTT. The genes are TRBV11-1 and TRBJ1-1; maybe TRBD1 (6 bases). Germline V lookup: CDR1 SGHAT, CDR2 FQDESV (reference sequence). Trimming shortened V by 8 bases and J by 6 bases, and 16 bases separated the two germline ends. CDR3 size: 13 residues. Combining the CDR3 with reference TRBV11-1 and TRBJ1-1 gives the whole variable domain EAEVAQSPRYKITEKSQAVAFWCDPISGHATLYWYRQILGQGPELLVQFQDESVVDDSQLPKDRFSAERLKGVDSTLKIQPAELGDSAMYLCASWGGISAEAFFGQGTRLTVV.

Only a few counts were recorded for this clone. CDR3 nucleotides: TGTGCCATCCAACAAGGAGCCTCCTACAATGAGCAGTTCTTC. The encoded protein is CAIQQGASYNEQFF. The chain is built from TRBV10-3 and TRBJ2-1, with D uncertain. The CDR3 length is 14 residues. Germline-derived CDR1 and CDR2 are ENHRY and SYGVKD. The V end lost 8 bases, the J end lost 0 bases, and 11 bases lay between the germline ends.

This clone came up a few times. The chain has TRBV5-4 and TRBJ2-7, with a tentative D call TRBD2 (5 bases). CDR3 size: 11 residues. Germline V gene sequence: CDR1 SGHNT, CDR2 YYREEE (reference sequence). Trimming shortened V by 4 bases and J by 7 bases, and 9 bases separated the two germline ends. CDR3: CASSLGEEQYF. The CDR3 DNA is TGTGCCAGCAGCCTTGGGGAGGAGCAGTACTTC.

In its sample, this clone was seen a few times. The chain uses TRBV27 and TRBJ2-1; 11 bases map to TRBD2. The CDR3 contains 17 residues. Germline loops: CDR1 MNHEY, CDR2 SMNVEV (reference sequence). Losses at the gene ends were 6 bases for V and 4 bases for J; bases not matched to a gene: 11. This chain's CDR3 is CASRGGVRLAGYNEQFF. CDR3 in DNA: TGTGCCAGCAGAGGAGGGGTAAGACTAGCGGGATACAATGAGCAGTTCTTC.

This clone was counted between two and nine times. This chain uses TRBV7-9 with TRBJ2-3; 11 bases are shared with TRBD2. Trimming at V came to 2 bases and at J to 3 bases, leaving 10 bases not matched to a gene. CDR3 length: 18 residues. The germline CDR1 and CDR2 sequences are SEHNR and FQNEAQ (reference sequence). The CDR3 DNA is TGTGCCAGCAGCTTACGCCCGGAACTAGCGGGGGTGACAGATACGCAGTATTTT. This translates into CASSLRPELAGVTDTQYF.

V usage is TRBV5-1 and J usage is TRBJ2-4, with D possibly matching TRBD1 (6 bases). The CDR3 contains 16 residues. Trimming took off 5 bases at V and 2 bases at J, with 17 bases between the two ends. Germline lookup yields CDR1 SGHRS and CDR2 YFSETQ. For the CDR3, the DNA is TGCGCCAGCAGTTCACAGGGCGGGCGTACCAAAAACATTCAGTACTTC. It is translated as CASSSQGGRTKNIQYF.

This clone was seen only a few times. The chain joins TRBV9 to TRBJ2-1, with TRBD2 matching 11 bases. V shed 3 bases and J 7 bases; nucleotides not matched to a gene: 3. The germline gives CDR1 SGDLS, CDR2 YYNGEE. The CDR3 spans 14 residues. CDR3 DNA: TGTGCCAGCAGCGCCCGACTAGCGGGAAATGAGCAGTTCTTC. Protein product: CASSARLAGNEQFF.

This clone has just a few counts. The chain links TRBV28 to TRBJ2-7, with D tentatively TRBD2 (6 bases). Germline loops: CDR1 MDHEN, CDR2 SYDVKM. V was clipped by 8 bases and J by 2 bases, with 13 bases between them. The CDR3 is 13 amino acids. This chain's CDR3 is CASSGTGAYEQYF. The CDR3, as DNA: TGTGCCAGCTCAGGGACGGGGGCCTACGAGCAGTACTTC.

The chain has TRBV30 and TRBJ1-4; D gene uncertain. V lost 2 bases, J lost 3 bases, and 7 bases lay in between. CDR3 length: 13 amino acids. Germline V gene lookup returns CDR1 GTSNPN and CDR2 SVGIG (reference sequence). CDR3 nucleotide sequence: TGTGCCTGGAGTCGGTCCTCTAATGAAAAACTGTTTTTT. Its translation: CAWSRSSNEKLFF.

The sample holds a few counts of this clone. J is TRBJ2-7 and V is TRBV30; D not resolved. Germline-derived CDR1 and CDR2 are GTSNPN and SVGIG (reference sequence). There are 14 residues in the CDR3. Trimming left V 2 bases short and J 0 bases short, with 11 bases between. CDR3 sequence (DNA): TGTGCCTGGAGTCTGGAGCTACACTCCTACGAGCAGTACTTC. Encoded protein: CAWSLELHSYEQYF.

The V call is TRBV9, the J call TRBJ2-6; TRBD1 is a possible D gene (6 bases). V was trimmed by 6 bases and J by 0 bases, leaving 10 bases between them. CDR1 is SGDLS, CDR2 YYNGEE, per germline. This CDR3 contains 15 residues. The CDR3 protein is CASTRGHSGANVLTF. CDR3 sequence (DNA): TGTGCCAGCACCAGGGGTCACTCTGGGGCCAACGTCCTGACTTTC.

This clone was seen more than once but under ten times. The CDR3 protein is CASSRGQAFTEAFF. The CDR3 DNA reads TGCGCCAGCAGCCGAGGGCAGGCTTTCACTGAAGCTTTCTTT. This sequence joins TRBV4-3 and TRBJ1-1, with no clear D. V was trimmed by 4 bases and J by 4 bases, leaving 13 bases between them. The CDR3 totals 14 residues. Germline-derived CDR1 and CDR2 are LGHNA and YSLEER.

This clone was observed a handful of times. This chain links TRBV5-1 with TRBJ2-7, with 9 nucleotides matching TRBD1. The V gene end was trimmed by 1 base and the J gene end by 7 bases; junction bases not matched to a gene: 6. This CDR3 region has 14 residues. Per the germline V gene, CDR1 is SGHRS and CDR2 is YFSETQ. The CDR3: CASSLRDRVAEQYF. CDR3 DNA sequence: TGCGCCAGCAGCTTGAGGGACAGGGTGGCGGAGCAGTACTTC.

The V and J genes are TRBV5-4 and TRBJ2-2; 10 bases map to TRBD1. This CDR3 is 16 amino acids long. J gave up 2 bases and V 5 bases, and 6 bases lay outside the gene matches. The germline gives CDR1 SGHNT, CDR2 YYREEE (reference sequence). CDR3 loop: CASRGGTGDNTGELFF. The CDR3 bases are TGTGCCAGCAGGGGGGGGACAGGGGATAACACCGGGGAGCTGTTTTTT.

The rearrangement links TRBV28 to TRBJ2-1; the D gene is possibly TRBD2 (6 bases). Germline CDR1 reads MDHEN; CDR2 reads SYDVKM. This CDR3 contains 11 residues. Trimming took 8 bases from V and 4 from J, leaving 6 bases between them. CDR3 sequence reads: CASGGYNEQFF. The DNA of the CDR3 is TGTGCCAGCGGGGGGTACAATGAGCAGTTCTTC. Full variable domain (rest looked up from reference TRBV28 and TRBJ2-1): DVKVTQSSRYLVKRTGEKVFLECVQDMDHENMFWYRQDPGLGLRLIYFSYDVKMKEKGDIPEGYSVSREKKERFSLILESASTNQTSMYLCASGGYNEQFFGPGTRLTVL.

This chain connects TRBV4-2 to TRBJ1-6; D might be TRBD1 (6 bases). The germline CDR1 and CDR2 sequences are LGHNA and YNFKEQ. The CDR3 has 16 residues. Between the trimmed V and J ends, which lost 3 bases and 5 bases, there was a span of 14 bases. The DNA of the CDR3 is TGTGCCAGCAGCCAGCTCCGGGACACCGATAATTCACCCCTCCACTTT. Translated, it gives CASSQLRDTDNSPLHF.

The CDR3 DNA reads TGTGCCAGCAGCCCCGAGATAGCCAAAAACATTCAGTACTTC. This sequence encodes CASSPEIAKNIQYF. V usage is TRBV7-2 and J usage is TRBJ2-4; D unresolved. Germline CDR1 reads SGHTA; CDR2 reads FQGNSA. V was clipped by 5 bases and J by 0 bases, with 8 bases between them. The CDR3 covers 14 residues.

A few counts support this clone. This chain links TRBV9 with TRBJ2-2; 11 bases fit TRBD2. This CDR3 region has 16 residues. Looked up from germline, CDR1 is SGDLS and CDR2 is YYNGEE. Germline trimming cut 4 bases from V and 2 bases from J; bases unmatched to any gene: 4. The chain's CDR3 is CASSSRLAGNTGELFF. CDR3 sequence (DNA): TGTGCCAGCAGCTCCCGACTAGCGGGAAACACCGGGGAGCTGTTTTTT.

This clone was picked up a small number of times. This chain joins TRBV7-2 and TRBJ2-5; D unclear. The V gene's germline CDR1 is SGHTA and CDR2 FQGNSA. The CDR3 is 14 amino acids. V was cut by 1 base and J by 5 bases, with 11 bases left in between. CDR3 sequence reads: CASSLGAQAETQYF. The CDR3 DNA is TGTGCCAGCAGCTTAGGGGCTCAGGCGGAGACCCAGTACTTC.

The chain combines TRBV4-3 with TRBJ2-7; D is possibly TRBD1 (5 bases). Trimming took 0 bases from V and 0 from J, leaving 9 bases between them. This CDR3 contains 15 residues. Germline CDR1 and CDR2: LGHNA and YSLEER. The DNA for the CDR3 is TGCGCCAGCAGCCAAGATTTCGACAGCTCCTACGAGCAGTACTTC. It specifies CASSQDFDSSYEQYF.

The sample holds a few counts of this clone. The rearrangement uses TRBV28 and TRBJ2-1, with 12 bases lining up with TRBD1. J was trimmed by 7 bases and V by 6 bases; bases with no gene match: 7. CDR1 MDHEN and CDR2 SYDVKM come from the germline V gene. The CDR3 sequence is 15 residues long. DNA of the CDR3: TGTGCCAGCAGACCCGGGACAGGGGGCCGGAATGAGCAGTTCTTC. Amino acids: CASRPGTGGRNEQFF.